A selection of T cell receptor beta chains follows, all from one sample in a study of blood T cell repertoires in COVID-19. Generated by immunoSEQ multiplex PCR, the TCRdb table keeps only in-frame clones and is missing some. This table holds fewer than 200,000 clones, 81% found once. Sequenced: peripheral blood. These receptors were taken from a woman of 80 years or more with COVID-19, enrolled during active disease. CDR3s include the opening cysteine and the closing phenylalanine or tryptophan. The order of the fields is J gene, V gene, clone size, D gene, CDR3 protein, CDR3 DNA. A D gene is named only where the DNA matches it firmly. Clone size appears in some rows only: once, few, many, or a class for an expanded clone.

J: TRBJ1-4
V: TRBV4-1
size: -
D: TRBD1
CDR3: CASSQEDRGENAKLFF
DNA: TGCGCCAGCAGCCAAGAAGACAGGGGGGAGAATGCAAAACTGTTTTTT

J: TRBJ1-2
V: TRBV28
size: -
D: -
CDR3: CASSFGGSYGYTF
DNA: TGTGCCAGCAGTTTCGGAGGGAGCTATGGCTACACCTTC

J: TRBJ1-6
V: TRBV6-4
size: -
D: -
CDR3: CASSDIGAVSPLHF
DNA: TGTGCCAGCAGTGACATAGGGGCCGTTTCACCCCTCCACTTT

J: TRBJ1-5
V: TRBV13
size: -
D: -
CDR3: CASSLRGNQPQHF
DNA: TGTGCCAGCAGCTTGAGGGGGAATCAGCCCCAGCATTTT

J: TRBJ1-2
V: TRBV6-1
size: -
D: -
CDR3: CASSETGGYGYTF
DNA: TGTGCCAGCAGTGAAACCGGGGGCTATGGCTACACCTTC

J: TRBJ1-2
V: TRBV5-4
size: -
D: -
CDR3: CASSLDRNSYGYTF
DNA: TGTGCCAGCAGCTTGGACAGGAACAGCTATGGCTACACCTTC

J: TRBJ2-5
V: TRBV11-2
size: -
D: -
CDR3: CASSFAFLEETQYF
DNA: TGTGCCAGCAGCTTCGCCTTCCTTGAGGAGACCCAGTACTTC

J: TRBJ2-7
V: TRBV18
size: -
D: TRBD1
CDR3: CASSPETGIEQYF
DNA: TGTGCCAGCTCACCCGAGACAGGGATCGAGCAGTACTTC

J: TRBJ1-1
V: TRBV18
size: -
D: -
CDR3: CASSVRQETMNTEAFF
DNA: TGTGCCAGCTCAGTTCGACAGGAGACTATGAACACTGAAGCTTTCTTT

J: TRBJ2-7
V: TRBV7-9
size: -
D: -
CDR3: CASSSVSEQYF
DNA: TGTGCCAGCAGCTCCGTATCCGAGCAGTACTTC

J: TRBJ1-1
V: TRBV28
size: -
D: -
CDR3: CASSFLVTENTEAFF
DNA: TGTGCCAGCAGTTTCCTCGTGACAGAGAACACTGAAGCTTTCTTT

J: TRBJ1-1
V: TRBV7-6
size: -
D: -
CDR3: CASSLFQRDTEAFF
DNA: TGTGCCAGCAGCTTATTTCAGAGGGACACTGAAGCTTTCTTT

J: TRBJ1-6
V: TRBV5-4
size: -
D: -
CDR3: CASSPGGGNSPLHF
DNA: TGTGCCAGCAGCCCAGGCGGGGGTAATTCACCCCTCCACTTT

J: TRBJ1-1
V: TRBV19
size: few
D: TRBD1
CDR3: CASSKDRGEAFF
DNA: TGTGCCAGTAGTAAAGACAGGGGAGAAGCTTTCTTT

J: TRBJ2-3
V: TRBV2
size: -
D: TRBD1
CDR3: CASSRDRGGDTQYF
DNA: TGTGCCAGCAGCCGGGACAGGGGGGGGGATACGCAGTATTTT

J: TRBJ2-5
V: TRBV4-1
size: -
D: -
CDR3: CASSVLELQETQYF
DNA: TGCGCCAGCAGCGTACTAGAGCTTCAAGAGACCCAGTACTTC

J: TRBJ2-1
V: TRBV6-1
size: -
D: TRBD1
CDR3: CASSEWGTANEQFF
DNA: TGTGCCAGCAGTGAATGGGGGACAGCTAATGAGCAGTTCTTC

J: TRBJ2-7
V: TRBV28
size: few
D: TRBD1
CDR3: CASSFGPGGTGISEQYF
DNA: TGTGCCAGCAGTTTTGGACCCGGGGGGACAGGGATCTCCGAGCAGTACTTC

J: TRBJ2-5
V: TRBV7-8
size: -
D: TRBD1
CDR3: CASSLVTGGQQETQYF
DNA: TGTGCCAGCAGCTTAGTGACAGGGGGTCAGCAAGAGACCCAGTACTTC

J: TRBJ2-1
V: TRBV27
size: -
D: -
CDR3: CASSLGRGADEQFF
DNA: TGTGCCAGCAGTTTAGGGAGGGGGGCAGATGAGCAGTTCTTC

J: TRBJ1-1
V: TRBV5-1
size: -
D: -
CDR3: CASSSGSMEGTEAFF
DNA: TGCGCCAGCAGCAGCGGATCAATGGAGGGGACTGAAGCTTTCTTT

J: TRBJ2-7
V: TRBV11-3
size: -
D: -
CDR3: CASSLYRDPSYEQYF
DNA: TGTGCCAGCAGCCTTTACAGGGACCCCTCCTACGAGCAGTACTTC

J: TRBJ2-2
V: TRBV15
size: -
D: TRBD1
CDR3: CATSRDRTGTGELFF
DNA: TGTGCCACCAGCAGAGATCGGACAGGCACCGGGGAGCTGTTTTTT

J: TRBJ2-7
V: TRBV6-5
size: -
D: -
CDR3: CASSFGGQRHEQYF
DNA: TGTGCCAGCAGCTTCGGGGGGCAACGGCACGAGCAGTACTTC

J: TRBJ2-7
V: TRBV29-1
size: -
D: TRBD2
CDR3: CSVRQGGFREQYF
DNA: TGCAGCGTCCGCCAGGGAGGGTTTCGCGAGCAGTACTTC

J: TRBJ1-2
V: TRBV4-1
size: -
D: -
CDR3: CASSQAPFREKGYTF
DNA: TGCGCCAGCAGCCAAGCTCCATTCCGGGAGAAAGGCTACACCTTC

J: TRBJ1-1
V: TRBV15
size: -
D: -
CDR3: CATSSDMNTEAFF
DNA: TGTGCCACCAGTTCAGATATGAACACTGAAGCTTTCTTT